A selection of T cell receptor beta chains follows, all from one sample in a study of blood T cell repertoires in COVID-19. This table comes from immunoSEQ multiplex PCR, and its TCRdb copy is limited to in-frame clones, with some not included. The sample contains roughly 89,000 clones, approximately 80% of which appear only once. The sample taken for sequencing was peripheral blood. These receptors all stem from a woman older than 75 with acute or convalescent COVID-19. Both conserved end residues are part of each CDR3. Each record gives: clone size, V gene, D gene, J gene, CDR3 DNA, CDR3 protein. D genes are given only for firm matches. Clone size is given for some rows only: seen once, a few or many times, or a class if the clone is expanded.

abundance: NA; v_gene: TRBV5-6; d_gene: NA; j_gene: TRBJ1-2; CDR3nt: TGTGCCAGCAGCTTGGCCGGGACACAAGGAGGCTACACCTTC; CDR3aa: CASSLAGTQGGYTF
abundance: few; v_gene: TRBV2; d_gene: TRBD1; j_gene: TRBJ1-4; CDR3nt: TGTGCCAGCGAAAAGGGACAGGGACGGGAACTGTTTTTT; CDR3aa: CASEKGQGRELFF
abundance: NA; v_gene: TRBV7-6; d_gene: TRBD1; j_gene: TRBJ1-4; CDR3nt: TGTGCCAGCAGCCCGGGTTTGGGACAGGGGGGTCCGACTAATGAAAAACTGTTTTTT; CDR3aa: CASSPGLGQGGPTNEKLFF
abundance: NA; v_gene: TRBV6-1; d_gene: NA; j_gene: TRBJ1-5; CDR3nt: TGTGCCAGCAGTGACGGACAGTACAATCAGCCCCAGCATTTT; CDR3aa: CASSDGQYNQPQHF
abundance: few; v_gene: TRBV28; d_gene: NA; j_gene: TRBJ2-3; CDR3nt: TGTGCCAGCACCCTCCGGGACTCCTGGGATACGCAGTATTTT; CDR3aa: CASTLRDSWDTQYF
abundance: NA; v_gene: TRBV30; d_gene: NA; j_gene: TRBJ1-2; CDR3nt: TGTGCCTGGAGTCCCTCGGGGGATGGCTACACCTTC; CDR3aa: CAWSPSGDGYTF
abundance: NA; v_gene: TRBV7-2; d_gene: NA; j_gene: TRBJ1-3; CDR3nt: TGTGCCAGCAGCTCACGAACAGGGTCCGGAAACACCATATATTTT; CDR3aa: CASSSRTGSGNTIYF
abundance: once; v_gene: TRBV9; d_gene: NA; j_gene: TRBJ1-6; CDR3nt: TGTGCCAGCAGCGTAGAGGGGTTGAGCTCCTATAATTCACCCCTCCACTTT; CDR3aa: CASSVEGLSSYNSPLHF
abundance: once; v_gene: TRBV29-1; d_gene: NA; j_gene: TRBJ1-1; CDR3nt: TGCAGCGTTAAAAGGGGATCGGGAGTTGAAGCTTTCTTT; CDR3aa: CSVKRGSGVEAFF
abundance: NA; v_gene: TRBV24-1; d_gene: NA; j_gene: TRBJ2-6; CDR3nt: TGTGCCACCAGTGATGCCAGCTCTGGGGCCAACGTCCTGACTTTC; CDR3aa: CATSDASSGANVLTF
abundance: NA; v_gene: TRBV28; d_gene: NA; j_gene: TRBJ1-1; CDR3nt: TGTGCCCACTGGGGGGGCGCGGAGGCGATGAACACTGAAGCTTTCTTT; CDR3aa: CAHWGGAEAMNTEAFF
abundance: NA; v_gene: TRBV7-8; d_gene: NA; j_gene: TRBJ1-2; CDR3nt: TGTGCCAGCAGCCCTGCCCGGACAGTGCCCTATGGCTACACCTTC; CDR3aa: CASSPARTVPYGYTF
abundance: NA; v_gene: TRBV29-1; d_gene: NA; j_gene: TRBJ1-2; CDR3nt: TGCAGCGTTGAACCGACAGGTATAATCTATGGCTACACCTTC; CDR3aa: CSVEPTGIIYGYTF
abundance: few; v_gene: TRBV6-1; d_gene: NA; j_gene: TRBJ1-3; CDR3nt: TGTGCCAGCAGTGAAGTCACATACGGCGGCTCTGGAAACACCATATATTTT; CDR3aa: CASSEVTYGGSGNTIYF
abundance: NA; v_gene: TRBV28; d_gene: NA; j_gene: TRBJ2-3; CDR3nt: TGTGCCAGCAGTGCTCCCCCGGGGTCGAGGGGGGATACGCAGTATTTT; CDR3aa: CASSAPPGSRGDTQYF
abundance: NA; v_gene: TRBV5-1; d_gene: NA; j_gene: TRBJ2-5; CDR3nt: TGCGCCAGCAGCTTGGGTAATGAGAGGGAGACCCAGTACTTC; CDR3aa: CASSLGNERETQYF
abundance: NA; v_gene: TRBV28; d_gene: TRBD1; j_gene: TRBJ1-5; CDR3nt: TGTGCCAGCAGTAAACAGGGGGGAGGCAATCAGCCCCAGCATTTT; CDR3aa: CASSKQGGGNQPQHF
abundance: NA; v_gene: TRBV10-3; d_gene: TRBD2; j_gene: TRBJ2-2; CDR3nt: TGTGCCATCAGTGTCCAGCGGGGGGCGATCACCGGGGAGCTGTTTTTT; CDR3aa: CAISVQRGAITGELFF
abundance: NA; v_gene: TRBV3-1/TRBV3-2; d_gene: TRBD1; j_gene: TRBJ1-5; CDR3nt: TGTGCCAGCAGCCCCGGGACAGGGTTATGGGATAGCAATCAGCCCCAGCATTTT; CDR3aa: CASSPGTGLWDSNQPQHF
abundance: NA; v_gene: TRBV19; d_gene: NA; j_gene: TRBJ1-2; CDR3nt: TGTGCCAGTAGTATGAAGCCAGGGGAAGGCTACACCTTC; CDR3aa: CASSMKPGEGYTF
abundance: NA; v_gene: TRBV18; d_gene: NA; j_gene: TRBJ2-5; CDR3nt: TGTGCCAGCTCACCCCAACTCCAAGAGACCCAGTACTTC; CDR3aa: CASSPQLQETQYF
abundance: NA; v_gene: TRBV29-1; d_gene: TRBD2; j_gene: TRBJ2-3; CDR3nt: TGCAGCGTTGAGGGCGGGGGGCAGGTGTGGCAGTATTTT; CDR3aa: CSVEGGGQVWQYF
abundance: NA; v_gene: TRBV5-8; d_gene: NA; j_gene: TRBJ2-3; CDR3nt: TGTGCCAGCAGCGTTAGCAAGGATACGCAGTATTTT; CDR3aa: CASSVSKDTQYF
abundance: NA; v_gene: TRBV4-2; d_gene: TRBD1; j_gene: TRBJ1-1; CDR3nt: TGTGCCAGCAGCCAAGAGGGACAGAGGAGCAACACTGAAGCTTTCTTT; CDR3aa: CASSQEGQRSNTEAFF
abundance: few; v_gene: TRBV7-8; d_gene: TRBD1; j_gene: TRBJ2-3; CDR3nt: TGTGCCAGCAGGGGACAGGAAACCGGGCGAGATACGCAGTATTTT; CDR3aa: CASRGQETGRDTQYF
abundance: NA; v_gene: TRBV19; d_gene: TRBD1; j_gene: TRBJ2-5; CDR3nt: TGTGCCAGTAGTTCGAGGACAGGGCATCAAGAGACCCAGTACTTC; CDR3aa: CASSSRTGHQETQYF
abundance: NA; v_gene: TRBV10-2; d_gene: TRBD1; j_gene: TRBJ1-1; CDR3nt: TGCGCCAGCACCAACGCCAGGGGGTGGACTGAAGCTTTCTTT; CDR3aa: CASTNARGWTEAFF